This T cell receptor (beta chain) was observed in a study of blood T cell repertoires in COVID-19. Data came from immunoSEQ multiplex PCR; TCRdb stores just in-frame clones and leaves some out. The data show some 330,000 clones, approximately 84% seen once. The V gene end was trimmed by 6 bases and the J gene end by 4 bases; junction bases not matched to a gene: 5. Germline assignment: CDR1 MDHEN and CDR2 SYDVKM. The CDR3 extends over 15 amino acids. The J gene is TRBJ1-5, the V gene TRBV28; 11 nucleotides line up with TRBD1. This clonotype originated in a man aged 25-45 years who had recovered from COVID-19. Material for sequencing was PBMCs or T cells enriched from blood (not recorded which). The CDR3 spells CASRRTGGSNQPQHF. The CDR3 bases are TGTGCCAGCAGGCGGACAGGGGGCTCAAATCAGCCCCAGCATTTT.